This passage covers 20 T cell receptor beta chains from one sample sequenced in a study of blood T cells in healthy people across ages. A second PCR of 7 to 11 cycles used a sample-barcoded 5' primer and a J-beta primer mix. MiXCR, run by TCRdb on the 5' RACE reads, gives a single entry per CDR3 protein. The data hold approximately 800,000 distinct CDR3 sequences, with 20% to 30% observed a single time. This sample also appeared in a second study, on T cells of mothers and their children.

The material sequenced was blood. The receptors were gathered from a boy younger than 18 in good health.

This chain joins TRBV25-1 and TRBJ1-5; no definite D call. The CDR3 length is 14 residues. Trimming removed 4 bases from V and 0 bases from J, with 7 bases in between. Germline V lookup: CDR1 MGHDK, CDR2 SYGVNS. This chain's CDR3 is CASSARGSNQPQHF. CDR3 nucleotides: TGTGCCAGCAGTGCTCGGGGTAGCAATCAGCCCCAGCATTTT.

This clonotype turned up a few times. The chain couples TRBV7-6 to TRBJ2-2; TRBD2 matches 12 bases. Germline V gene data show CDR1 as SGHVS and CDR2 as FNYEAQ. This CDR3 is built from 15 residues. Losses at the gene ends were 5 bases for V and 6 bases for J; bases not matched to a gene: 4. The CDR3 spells CASSDGLAGSGELFF. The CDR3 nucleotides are TGTGCCAGCAGCGACGGACTAGCGGGGTCCGGGGAGCTGTTTTTT. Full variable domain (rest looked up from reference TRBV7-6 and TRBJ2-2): GAGVSQSPRYKVTKRGQDVALRCDPISGHVSLYWYRQALGQGPEFLTYFNYEAQQDKSGLPNDRFSAERPEGSISTLTIQRTEQRDSAMYRCASSDGLAGSGELFFGEGSRLTVL.

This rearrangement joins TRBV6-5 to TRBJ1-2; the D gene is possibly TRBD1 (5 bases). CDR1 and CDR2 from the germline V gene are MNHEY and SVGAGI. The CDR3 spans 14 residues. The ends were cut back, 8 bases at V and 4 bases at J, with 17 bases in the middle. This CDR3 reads CASAYGGTGYGYTF. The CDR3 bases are TGTGCCAGCGCATACGGGGGGACCGGCTATGGCTACACCTTC.

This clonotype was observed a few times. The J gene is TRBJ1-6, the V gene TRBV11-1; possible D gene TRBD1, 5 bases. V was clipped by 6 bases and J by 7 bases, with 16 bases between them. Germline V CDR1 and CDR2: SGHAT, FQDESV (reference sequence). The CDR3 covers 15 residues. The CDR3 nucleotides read TGTGCCAGCAGAGATATGGGGGTTGACAATTCACCCCTCCACTTT. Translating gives CASRDMGVDNSPLHF.

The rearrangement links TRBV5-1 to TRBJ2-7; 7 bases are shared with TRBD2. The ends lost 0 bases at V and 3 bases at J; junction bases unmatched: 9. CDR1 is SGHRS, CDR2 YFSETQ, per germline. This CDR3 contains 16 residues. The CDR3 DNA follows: TGCGCCAGCAGCTTGGCCGGGATTGGGGGGGGCTACGAGCAGTACTTC. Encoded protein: CASSLAGIGGGYEQYF.

CDR3 sequence reads: CASSATGQTTGELFF. The CDR3 nucleotides are TGTGCCAGCAGCGCCACGGGACAAACCACCGGGGAGCTGTTTTTT. The rearrangement joins TRBV9 to TRBJ2-2; the D gene is possibly TRBD1 (6 bases). V was shortened by 3 bases and J by 4 bases, with 13 bases between the two germline ends. Germline CDR1 is SGDLS and CDR2 is YYNGEE. The CDR3 is 15 residues long.

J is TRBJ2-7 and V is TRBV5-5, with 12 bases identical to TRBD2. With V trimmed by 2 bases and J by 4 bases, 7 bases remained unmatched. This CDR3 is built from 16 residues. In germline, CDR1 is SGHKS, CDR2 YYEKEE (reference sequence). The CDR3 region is CASSFLTSGRPYEQYF. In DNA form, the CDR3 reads TGTGCCAGCAGCTTTCTTACTAGCGGGAGGCCATACGAGCAGTACTTC. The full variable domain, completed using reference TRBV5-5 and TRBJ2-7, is DAGVTQSPTHLIKTRGQQVTLRCSPISGHKSVSWYQQVLGQGPQFIFQYYEKEERGRGNFPDRFSARQFPNYSSELNVNALLLGDSALYLCASSFLTSGRPYEQYFGPGTRLTVT.

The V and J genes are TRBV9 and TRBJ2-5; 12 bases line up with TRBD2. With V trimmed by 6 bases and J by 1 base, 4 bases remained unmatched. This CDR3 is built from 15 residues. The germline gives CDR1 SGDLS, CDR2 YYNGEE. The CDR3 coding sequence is TGTGCCAGCACCGCTAGCGGGGGGGCCCAAGAGACCCAGTACTTC. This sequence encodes CASTASGGAQETQYF.

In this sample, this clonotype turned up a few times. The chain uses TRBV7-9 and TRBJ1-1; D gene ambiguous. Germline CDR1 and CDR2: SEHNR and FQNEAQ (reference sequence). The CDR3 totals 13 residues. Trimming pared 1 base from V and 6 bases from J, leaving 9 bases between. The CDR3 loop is CASSLGGMAEAFF. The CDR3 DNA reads TGTGCCAGCAGCTTAGGGGGTATGGCTGAAGCTTTCTTT.

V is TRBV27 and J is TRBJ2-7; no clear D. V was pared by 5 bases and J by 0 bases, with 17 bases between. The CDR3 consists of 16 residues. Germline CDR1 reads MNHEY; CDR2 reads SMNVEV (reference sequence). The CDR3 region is CASSRILPLSSYEQYF. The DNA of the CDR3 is TGTGCCAGCAGTAGGATCCTACCCCTGAGCTCCTACGAGCAGTACTTC.

In nucleotides, the CDR3 is TGCGCCAGCAGCCAAGATGAAGCGGGCCACCTTCGGGATGAGCAGTTCTTC. Translating gives CASSQDEAGHLRDEQFF. The genes are TRBV4-1 and TRBJ2-5, with a possible D match to TRBD2 (6 bases). The J call could be wrong; TRBJ2-1 is a better fit for the DNA end. Germline values: CDR1 MGHRA, CDR2 YSYEKL. This CDR3 comprises 17 residues.

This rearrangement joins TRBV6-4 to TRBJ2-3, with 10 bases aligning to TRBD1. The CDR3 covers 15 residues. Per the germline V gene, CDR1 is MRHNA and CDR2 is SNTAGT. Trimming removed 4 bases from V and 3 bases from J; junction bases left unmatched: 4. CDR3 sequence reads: CASSGGTGETDTQYF. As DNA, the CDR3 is TGTGCCAGCAGTGGCGGGACAGGGGAGACAGATACGCAGTATTTT.

CDR3 sequence: CASSQQGAEREKLFF. The CDR3 DNA follows: TGCGCCAGCAGCCAACAGGGCGCCGAAAGGGAAAAACTGTTTTTT. This chain links TRBV5-1 with TRBJ1-4; tentative D call: TRBD1 (6 bases). In germline, CDR1 is SGHRS, CDR2 YFSETQ. The ends were cut back, 4 bases at V and 8 bases at J, with 18 bases in the middle. The CDR3 contains 15 residues. Using reference TRBV5-1 and TRBJ1-4 for the parts outside the CDR3, the full variable domain is KAGVTQTPRYLIKTRGQQVTLSCSPISGHRSVSWYQQTPGQGLQFLFEYFSETQRNKGNFPGRFSGRQFSNSRSEMNVSTLELGDSALYLCASSQQGAEREKLFFGSGTQLSVL.

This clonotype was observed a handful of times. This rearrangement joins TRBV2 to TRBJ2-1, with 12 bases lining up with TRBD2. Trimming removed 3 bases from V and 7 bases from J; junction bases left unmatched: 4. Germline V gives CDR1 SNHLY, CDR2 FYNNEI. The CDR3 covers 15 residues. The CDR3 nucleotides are TGTGCCAGCAGTGACTCGCTAGCGGGGGGGAATGAGCAGTTCTTC. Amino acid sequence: CASSDSLAGGNEQFF.

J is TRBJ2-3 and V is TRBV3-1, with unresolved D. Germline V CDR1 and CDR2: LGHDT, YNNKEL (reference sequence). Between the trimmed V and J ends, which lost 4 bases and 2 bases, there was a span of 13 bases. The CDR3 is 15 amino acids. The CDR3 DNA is TGTGCCAGCAGCCGAGGCAACGCCCCCACAGATACGCAGTATTTT. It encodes CASSRGNAPTDTQYF.

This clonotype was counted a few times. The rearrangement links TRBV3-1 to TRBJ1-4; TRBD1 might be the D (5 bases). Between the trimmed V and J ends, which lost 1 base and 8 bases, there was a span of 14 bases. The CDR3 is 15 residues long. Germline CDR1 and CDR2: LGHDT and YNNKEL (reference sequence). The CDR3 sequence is CASSQAQGFGEKLFF. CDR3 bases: TGTGCCAGCAGCCAAGCGCAGGGATTCGGGGAAAAACTGTTTTTT.

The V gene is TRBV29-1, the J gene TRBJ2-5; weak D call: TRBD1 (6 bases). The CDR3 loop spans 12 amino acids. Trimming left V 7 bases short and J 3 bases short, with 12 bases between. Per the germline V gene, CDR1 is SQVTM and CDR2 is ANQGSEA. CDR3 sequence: CSGGQAKETQYF. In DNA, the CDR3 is TGCAGCGGGGGACAAGCCAAAGAGACCCAGTACTTC.

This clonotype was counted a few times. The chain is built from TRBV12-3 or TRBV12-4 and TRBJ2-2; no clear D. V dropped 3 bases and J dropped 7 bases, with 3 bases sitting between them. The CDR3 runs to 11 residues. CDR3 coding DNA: TGTGCCAGCAGTTTTCTCGGGGAGCTGTTTTTT. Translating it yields CASSFLGELFF.

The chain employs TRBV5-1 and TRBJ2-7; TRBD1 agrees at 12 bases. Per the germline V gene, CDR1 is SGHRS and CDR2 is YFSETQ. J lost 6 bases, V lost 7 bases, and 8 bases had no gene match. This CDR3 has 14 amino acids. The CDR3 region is CASQEGTGGGEQYF. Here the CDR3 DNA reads TGCGCCAGCCAAGAGGGGACAGGGGGCGGCGAGCAGTACTTC.

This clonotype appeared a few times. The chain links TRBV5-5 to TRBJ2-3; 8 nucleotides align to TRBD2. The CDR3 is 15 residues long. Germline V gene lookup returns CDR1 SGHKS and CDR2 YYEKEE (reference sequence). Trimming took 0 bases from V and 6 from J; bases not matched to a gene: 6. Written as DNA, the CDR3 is TGTGCCAGCAGCTTGGCCTTCGGGAGGGTGGATACGCAGTATTTT. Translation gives CASSLAFGRVDTQYF.